This TCR beta chain was observed in a study of blood T cell repertoires in COVID-19. Study context: Sites in the United States, Italy and Spain provided acute and convalescent COVID-19 samples. T cells, B-cell-depleted T cells, or PBMCs provided the cDNA or gDNA that served as material.

Using immunoSEQ multiplex PCR, the repertoire was profiled, and TCRdb retains in-frame clones only, with some absent. The sample yields some 120,000 clones, approximately 86% seen once. The CDR3 loop spans 14 amino acids. The ends were cut back, 0 bases at V and 6 bases at J, with 11 bases in the middle. In germline, CDR1 is SNHLY, CDR2 FYNNEI. This TCR was sampled from a woman aged 45 to 65 with active or convalescent COVID-19. The sequencing sample was made of peripheral blood. The chain recombines TRBV2 with TRBJ1-2; D is unclear. CDR3 loop: CASSEARMGDGYTF. CDR3 bases: TGTGCCAGCAGTGAAGCGCGAATGGGCGATGGCTACACCTTC.